This TCR beta chain was observed in a study of identical twins. The V gene end was trimmed by 5 bases and the J gene end by 5 bases; junction bases not matched to a gene: 7. The CDR3 consists of 15 residues. In germline, CDR1 is SGHVS, CDR2 FQNEAQ. Addition of a universal primer site occurred through template switching, and cDNA carried unique molecular identifiers. TCRdb analysed the 5' RACE reads with MiXCR anew, one entry per CDR3 protein. The table shows about 220,000 distinct CDR3 sequences, with 7% to 8.5% occurring only once. Another study also made use of these data, one on yellow fever vaccine responses in identical twins.

This TCR was recovered from a woman between 18 and 29 years old in good health. The sample taken for sequencing was CD8+ T cells sorted from blood. The chain has TRBV7-8 and TRBJ1-1, with 11 bases identical to TRBD1. CDR3 residues: CASSARTGGWTEAFF. In DNA, the CDR3 is TGTGCCAGCAGCGCCAGGACAGGGGGCTGGACTGAAGCTTTCTTT.